This T cell receptor beta chain was obtained from a study of blood T cells in healthy people across ages. Broader study findings: Naive and antigen-experienced cells could not be conclusively compared, given unsorted PBMCs. Among long-lived donors, naive CD4+ cells were more numerous and diversity higher than in aged donors.

Germline V lookup: CDR1 DFQATT, CDR2 SNEGSKA (reference sequence). Between the trimmed V and J ends, which lost 3 bases and 4 bases, there was a span of 19 bases. This CDR3 region has 16 residues. A J-beta primer mix and a sample-barcoded 5' primer were used in a second PCR of about 7 to 12 cycles. Each CDR3 protein is one row after TCRdb ran MiXCR on the 5' RACE reads. The table includes around 990,000 distinct CDR3 sequences, roughly two fifths detected once. Caucasian, healthy and from Russia, the donors were aged between 6 and 90. The extraction recovered at least 5 micrograms of total RNA per sample. About this clonotype: Its specificity is unknown.

The receptor was derived from a young man in good health. This rearrangement joins TRBV20-1 to TRBJ1-5, with D maybe TRBD1 (5 bases). Sequenced sample: blood. This chain's CDR3 is CSARDTLGGFNQPQHF. The DNA of the CDR3 is TGCAGTGCTAGGGACACGTTGGGGGGGTTTAATCAGCCCCAGCATTTT.